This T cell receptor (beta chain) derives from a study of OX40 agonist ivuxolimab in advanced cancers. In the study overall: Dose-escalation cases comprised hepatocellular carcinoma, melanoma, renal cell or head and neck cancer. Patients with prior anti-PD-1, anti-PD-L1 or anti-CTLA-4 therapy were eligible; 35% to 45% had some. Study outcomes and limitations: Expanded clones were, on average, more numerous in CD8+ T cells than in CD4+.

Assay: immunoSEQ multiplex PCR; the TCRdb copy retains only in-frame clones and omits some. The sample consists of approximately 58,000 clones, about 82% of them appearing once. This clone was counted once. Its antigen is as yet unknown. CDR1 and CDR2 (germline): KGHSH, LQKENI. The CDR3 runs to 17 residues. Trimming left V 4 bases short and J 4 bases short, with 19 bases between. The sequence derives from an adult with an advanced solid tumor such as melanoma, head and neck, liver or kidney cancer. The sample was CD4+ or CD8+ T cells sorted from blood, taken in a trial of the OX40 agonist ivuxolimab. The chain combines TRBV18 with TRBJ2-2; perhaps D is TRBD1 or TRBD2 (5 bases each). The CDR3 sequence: CASSLSGAAQGTGELFF. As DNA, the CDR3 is TGTGCCAGCTCACTTTCCGGGGCAGCGCAGGGCACCGGGGAGCTGTTTTTT.